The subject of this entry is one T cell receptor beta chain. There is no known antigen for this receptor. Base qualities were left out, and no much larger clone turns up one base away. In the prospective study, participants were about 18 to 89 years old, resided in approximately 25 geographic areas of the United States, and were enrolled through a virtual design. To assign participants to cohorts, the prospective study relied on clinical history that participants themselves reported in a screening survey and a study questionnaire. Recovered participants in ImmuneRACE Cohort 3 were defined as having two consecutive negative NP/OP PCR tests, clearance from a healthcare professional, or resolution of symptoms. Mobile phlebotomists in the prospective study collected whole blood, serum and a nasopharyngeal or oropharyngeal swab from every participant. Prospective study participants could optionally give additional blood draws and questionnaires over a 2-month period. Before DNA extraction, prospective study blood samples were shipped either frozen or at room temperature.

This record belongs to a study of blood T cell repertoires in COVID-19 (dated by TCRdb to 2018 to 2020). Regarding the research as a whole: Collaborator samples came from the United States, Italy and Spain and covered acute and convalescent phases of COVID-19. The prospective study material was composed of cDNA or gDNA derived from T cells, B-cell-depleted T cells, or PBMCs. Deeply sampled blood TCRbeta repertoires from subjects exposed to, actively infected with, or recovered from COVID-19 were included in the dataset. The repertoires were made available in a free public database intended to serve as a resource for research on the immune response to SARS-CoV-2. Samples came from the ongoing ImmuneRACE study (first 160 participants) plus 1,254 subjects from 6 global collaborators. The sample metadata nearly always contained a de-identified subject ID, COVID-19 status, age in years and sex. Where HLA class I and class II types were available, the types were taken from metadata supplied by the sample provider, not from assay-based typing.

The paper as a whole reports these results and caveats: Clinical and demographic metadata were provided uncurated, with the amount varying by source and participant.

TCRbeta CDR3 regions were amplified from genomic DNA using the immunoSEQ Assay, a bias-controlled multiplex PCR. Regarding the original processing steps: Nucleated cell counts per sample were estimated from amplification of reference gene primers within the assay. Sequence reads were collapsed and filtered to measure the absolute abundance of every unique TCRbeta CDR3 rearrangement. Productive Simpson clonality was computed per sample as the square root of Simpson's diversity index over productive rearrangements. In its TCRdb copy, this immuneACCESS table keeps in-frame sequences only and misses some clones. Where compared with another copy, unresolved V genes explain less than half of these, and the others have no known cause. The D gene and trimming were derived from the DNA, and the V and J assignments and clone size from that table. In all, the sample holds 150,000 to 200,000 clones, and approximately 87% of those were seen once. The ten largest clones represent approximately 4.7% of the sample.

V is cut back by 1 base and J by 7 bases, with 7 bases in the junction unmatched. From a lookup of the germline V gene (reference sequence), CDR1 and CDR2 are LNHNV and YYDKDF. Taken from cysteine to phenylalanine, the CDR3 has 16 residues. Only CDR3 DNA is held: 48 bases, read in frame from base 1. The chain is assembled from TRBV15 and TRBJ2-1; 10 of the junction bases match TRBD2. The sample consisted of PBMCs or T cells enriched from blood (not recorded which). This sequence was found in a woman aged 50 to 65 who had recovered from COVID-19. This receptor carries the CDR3 CATSRGPAGGRNEQFF. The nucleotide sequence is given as TGTGCCACCAGCAGAGGGCCAGCGGGGGGGCGTAATGAGCAGTTCTTC.